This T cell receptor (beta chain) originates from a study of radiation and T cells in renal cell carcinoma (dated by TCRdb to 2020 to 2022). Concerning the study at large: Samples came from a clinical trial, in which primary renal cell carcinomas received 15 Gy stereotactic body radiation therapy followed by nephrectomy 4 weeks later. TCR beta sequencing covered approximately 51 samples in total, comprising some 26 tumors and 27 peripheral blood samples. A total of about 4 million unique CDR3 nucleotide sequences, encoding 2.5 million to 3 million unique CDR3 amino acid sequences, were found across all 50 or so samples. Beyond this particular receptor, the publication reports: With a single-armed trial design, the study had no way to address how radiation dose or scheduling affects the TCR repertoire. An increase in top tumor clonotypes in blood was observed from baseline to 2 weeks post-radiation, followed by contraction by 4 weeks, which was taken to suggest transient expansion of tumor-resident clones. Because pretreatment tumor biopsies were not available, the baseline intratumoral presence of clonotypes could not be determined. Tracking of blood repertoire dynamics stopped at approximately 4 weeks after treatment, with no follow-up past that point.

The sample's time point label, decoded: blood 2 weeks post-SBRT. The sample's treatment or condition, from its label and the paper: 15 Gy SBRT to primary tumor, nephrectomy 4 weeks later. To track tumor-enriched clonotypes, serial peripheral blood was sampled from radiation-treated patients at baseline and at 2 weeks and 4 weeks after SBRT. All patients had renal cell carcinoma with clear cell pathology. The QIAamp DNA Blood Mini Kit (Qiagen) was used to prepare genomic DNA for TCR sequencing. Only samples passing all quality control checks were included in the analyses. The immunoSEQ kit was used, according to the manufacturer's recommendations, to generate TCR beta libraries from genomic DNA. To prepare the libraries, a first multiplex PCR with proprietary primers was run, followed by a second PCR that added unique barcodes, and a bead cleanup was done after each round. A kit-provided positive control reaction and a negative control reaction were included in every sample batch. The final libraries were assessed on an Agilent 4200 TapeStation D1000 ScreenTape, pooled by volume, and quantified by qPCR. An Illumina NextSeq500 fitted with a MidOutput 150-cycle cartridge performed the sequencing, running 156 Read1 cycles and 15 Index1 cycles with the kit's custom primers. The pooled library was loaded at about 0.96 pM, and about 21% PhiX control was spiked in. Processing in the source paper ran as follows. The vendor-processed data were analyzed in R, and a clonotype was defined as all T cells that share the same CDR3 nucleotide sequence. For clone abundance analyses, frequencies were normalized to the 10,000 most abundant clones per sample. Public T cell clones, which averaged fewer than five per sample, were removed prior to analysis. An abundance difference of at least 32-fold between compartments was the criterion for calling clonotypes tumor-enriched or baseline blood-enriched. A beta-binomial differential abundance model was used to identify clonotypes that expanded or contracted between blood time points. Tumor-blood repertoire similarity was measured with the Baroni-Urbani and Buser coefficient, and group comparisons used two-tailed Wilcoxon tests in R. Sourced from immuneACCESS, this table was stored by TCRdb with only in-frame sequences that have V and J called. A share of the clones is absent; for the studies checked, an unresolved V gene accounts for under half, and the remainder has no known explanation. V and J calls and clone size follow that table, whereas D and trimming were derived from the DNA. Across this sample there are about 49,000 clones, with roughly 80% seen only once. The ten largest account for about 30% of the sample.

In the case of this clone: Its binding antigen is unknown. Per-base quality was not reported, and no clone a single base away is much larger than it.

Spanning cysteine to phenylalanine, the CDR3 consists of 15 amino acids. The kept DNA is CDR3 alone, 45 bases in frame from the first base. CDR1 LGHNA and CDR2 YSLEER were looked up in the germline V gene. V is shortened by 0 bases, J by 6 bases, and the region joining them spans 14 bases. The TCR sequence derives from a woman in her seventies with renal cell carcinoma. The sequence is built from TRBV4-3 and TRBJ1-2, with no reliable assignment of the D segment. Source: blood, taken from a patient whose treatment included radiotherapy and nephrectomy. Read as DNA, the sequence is TGCGCCAGCAGCCAAGATAGGGAACCCATGGATGGCTACACCTTC. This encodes CASSQDREPMDGYTF.